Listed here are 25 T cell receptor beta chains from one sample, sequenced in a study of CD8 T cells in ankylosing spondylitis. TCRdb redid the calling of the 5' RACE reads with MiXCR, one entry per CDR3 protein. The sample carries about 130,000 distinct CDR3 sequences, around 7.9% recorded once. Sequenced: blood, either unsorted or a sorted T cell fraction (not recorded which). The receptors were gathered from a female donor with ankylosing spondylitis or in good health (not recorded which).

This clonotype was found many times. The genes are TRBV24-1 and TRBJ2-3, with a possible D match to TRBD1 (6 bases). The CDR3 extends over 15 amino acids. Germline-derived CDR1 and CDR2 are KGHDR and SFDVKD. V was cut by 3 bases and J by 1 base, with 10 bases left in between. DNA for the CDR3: TGTGCCACCAGTGATCCCCGACAGGGCACAGATACGCAGTATTTT. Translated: CATSDPRQGTDTQYF.

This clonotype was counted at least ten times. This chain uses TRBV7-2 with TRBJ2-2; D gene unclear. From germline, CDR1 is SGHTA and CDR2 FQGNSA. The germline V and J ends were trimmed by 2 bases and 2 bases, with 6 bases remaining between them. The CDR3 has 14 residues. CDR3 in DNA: TGTGCCAGCAGCTTACAGGTTAACACCGGGGAGCTGTTTTTT. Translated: CASSLQVNTGELFF.

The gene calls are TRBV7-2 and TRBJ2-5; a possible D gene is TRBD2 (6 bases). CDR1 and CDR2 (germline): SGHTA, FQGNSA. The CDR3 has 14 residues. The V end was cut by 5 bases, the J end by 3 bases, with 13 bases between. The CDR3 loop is CASSLGTLKETQYF. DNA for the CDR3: TGTGCCAGCAGCCTGGGGACTTTGAAAGAGACCCAGTACTTC.

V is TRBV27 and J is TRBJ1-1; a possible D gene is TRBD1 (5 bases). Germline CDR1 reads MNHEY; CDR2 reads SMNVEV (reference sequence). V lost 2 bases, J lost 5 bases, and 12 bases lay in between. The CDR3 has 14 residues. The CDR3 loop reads CASSLRQGLTEAFF. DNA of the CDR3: TGTGCCAGCAGTTTAAGGCAGGGTCTGACTGAAGCTTTCTTT.

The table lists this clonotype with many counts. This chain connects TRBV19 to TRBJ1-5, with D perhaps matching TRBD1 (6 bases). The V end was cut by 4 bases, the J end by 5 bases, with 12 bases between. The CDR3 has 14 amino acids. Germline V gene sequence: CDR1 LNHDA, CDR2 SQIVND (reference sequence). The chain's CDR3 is CASSKQGKDQPQHF. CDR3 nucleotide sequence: TGTGCCAGTAGTAAGCAGGGGAAAGATCAGCCCCAGCATTTT.

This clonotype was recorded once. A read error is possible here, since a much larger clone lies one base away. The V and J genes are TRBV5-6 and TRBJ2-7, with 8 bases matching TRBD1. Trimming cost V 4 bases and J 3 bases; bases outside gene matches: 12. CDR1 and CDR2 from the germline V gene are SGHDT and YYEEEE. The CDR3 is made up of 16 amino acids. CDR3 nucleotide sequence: TGTGCCAGCAGCAGCGCCCAGGGGGCTTTCTTCTACGAGCAGTACTTC. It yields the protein CASSSAQGAFFYEQYF.

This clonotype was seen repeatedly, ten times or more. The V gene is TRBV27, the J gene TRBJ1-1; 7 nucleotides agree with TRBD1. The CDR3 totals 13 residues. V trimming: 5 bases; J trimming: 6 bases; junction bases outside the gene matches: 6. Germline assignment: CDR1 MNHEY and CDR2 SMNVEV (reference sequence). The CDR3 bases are TGTGCCAGCAGTACCCACACAGGGGCTGAAGCTTTCTTT. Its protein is CASSTHTGAEAFF.

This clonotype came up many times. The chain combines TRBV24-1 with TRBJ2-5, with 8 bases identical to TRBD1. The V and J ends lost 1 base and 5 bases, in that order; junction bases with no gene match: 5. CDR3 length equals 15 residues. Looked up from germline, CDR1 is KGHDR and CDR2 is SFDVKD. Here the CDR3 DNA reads TGTGCCACCAGTGATTTCCAGGGGGCAGGGGAGACCCAGTACTTC. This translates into CATSDFQGAGETQYF.

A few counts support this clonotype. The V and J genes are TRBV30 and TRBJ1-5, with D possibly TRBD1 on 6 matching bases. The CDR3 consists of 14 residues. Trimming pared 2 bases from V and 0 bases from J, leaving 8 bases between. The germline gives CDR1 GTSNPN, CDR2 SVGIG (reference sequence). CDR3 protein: CAWSIGGSNQPQHF. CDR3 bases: TGTGCCTGGAGTATAGGGGGTAGCAATCAGCCCCAGCATTTT.

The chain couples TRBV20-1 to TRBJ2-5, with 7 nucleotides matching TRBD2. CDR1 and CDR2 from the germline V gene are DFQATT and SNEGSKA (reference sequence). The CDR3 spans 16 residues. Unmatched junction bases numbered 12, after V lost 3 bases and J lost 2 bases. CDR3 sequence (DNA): TGCAGTGCTAGTCGGCTAGTGGGGGGGATTCAAGAGACCCAGTACTTC. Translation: CSASRLVGGIQETQYF.

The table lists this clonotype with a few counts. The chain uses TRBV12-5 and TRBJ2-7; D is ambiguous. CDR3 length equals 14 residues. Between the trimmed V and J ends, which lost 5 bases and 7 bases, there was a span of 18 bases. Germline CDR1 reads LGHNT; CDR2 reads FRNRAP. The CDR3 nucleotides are TGTGCTAGTGGTCTGACGACCGCCTTGGGTGAGCAGTACTTC. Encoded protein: CASGLTTALGEQYF.

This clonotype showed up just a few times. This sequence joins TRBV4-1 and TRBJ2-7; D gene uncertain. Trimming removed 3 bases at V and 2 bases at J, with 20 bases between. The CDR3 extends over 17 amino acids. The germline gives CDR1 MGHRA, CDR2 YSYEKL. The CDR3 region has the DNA TGCGCCAGCAGCCAGTTCCTTGGGGTCGTCTCCGCCTACGAGCAGTACTTC. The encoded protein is CASSQFLGVVSAYEQYF.

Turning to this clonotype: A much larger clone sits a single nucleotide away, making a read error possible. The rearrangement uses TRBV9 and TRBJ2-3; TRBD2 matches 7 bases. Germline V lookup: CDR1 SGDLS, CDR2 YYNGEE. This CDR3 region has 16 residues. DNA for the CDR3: TGTGCCAACAGCGTATATGGACTAGATGGTTCAGATACGCAGTATTTT. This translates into CANSVYGLDGSDTQYF.

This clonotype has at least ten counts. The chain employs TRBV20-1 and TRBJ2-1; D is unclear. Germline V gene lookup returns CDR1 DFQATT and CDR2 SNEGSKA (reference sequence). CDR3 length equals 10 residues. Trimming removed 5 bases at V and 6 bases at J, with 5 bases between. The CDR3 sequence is CSAVTNEQFF. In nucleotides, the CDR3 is TGCAGTGCTGTTACCAATGAGCAGTTCTTC.

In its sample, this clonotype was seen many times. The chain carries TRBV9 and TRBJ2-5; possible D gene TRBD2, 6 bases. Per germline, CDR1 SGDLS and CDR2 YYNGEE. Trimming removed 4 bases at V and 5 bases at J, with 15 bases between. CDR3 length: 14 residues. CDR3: CASSLSTRGETQYF. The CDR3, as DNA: TGTGCCAGCAGCCTGTCGACTAGAGGGGAGACCCAGTACTTC.

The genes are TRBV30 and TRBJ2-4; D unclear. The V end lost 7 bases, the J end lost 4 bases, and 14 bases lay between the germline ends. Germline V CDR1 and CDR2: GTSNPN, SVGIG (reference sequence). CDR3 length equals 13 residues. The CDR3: CAFPVGGKNIQYF. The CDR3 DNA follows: TGTGCCTTCCCGGTCGGCGGTAAAAACATTCAGTACTTC.

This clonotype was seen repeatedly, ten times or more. CDR3 amino acids: CASSSRERDYGYTF. CDR3 sequence (DNA): TGTGCCAGCAGTTCCAGGGAGCGGGACTATGGCTACACCTTC. V gene TRBV6-5 combines with J gene TRBJ1-2; D might be TRBD1 (5 bases). The germline V and J ends were trimmed by 4 bases and 3 bases, with 12 bases remaining between them. CDR3 length: 14 residues. The germline V gene encodes CDR1 MNHEY and CDR2 SVGAGI.

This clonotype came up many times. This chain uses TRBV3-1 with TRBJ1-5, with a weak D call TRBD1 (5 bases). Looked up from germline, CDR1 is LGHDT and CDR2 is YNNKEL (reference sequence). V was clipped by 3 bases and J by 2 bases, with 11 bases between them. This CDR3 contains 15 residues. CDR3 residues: CASSQRTGGNQPQHF. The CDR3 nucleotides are TGTGCCAGCAGCCAGAGAACAGGCGGCAATCAGCCCCAGCATTTT.

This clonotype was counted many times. The CDR3 region has the DNA TGTGCCAGCAGTTTAAGGGCTAGCGGGGCTAGCACAGATACGCAGTATTTT. This encodes CASSLRASGASTDTQYF. The chain links TRBV12-3 or TRBV12-4 to TRBJ2-3; TRBD2 aligns across 9 bases. The length of the CDR3 is 17 residues. The V and J ends lost 2 bases and 0 bases, in that order; junction bases with no gene match: 6.

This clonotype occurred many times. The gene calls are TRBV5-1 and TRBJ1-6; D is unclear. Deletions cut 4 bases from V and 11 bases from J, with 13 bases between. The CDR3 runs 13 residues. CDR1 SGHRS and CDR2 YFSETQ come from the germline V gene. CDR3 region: CASSVEEEAPLHF. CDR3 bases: TGCGCCAGCAGCGTGGAAGAGGAGGCACCCCTCCACTTT.

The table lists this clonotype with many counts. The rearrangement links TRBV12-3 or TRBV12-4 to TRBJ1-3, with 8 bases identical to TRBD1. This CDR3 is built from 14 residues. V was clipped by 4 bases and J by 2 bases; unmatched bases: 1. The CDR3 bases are TGTGCCAGCAGTTCAGGGGGCACTGGAAACACCATATATTTT. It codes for CASSSGGTGNTIYF.

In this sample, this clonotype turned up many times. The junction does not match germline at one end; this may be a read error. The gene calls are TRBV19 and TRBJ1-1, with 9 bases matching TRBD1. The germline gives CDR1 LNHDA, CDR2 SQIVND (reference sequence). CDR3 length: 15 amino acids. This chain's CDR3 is CASSMGTGRDTEAFF. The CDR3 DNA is TGTGCCAGTAGTATGGGGACAGGGCGGGACACCGAAGCTTTCTTT. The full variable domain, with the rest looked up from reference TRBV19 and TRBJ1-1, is DGGITQSPKYLFRKEGQNVTLSCEQNLNHDAMYWYRQDPGQGLRLIYYSQIVNDFQKGDIAEGYSVSREKKESFPLTVTSAQKNPTAFYLCASSMGTGRDTEAFFGQGTRLTVV.

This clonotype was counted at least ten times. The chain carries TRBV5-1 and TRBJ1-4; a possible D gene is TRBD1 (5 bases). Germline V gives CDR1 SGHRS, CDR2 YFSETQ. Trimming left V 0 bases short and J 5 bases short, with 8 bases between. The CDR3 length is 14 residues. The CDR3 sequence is CASSLETVNEKLFF. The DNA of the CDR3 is TGCGCCAGCAGCTTGGAGACAGTAAATGAAAAACTGTTTTTT.

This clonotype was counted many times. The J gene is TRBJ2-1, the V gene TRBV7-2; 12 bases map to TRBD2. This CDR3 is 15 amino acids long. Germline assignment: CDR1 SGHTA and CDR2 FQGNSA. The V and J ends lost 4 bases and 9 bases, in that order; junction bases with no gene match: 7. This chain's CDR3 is CASSYTSGGSGEQFF. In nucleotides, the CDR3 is TGTGCCAGCAGCTATACTAGCGGGGGGTCGGGTGAGCAGTTCTTC.

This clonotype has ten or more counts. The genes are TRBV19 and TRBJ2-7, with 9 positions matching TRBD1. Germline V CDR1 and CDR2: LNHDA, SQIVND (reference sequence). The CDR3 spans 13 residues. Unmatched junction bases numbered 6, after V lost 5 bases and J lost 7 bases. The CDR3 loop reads CASSLTGGREQYF. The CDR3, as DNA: TGTGCCAGTAGTCTTACAGGGGGCAGGGAGCAGTACTTC. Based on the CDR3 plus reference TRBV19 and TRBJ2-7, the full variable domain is DGGITQSPKYLFRKEGQNVTLSCEQNLNHDAMYWYRQDPGQGLRLIYYSQIVNDFQKGDIAEGYSVSREKKESFPLTVTSAQKNPTAFYLCASSLTGGREQYFGPGTRLTVT.